This TCR beta chain was sequenced during a study of beta chain features in type 1 diabetes. The study, taken as a whole, reports: All four CD4+ subsets of Type 1 diabetes patients contained TCRB CDR3s that were moderately but significantly shorter.

The sample holds a few counts of this clone. Its cognate antigen is unknown. Germline V gives CDR1 SQVTM, CDR2 ANQGSEA. The CDR3 is 11 amino acids. Trimming left V 7 bases short and J 3 bases short, with 10 bases between. Investigators reverse transcribed all isolated RNA, so they sequenced expressed TCRB transcripts. Only in-frame clones appear in the TCRdb table, and some are missing; sequencing was by immunoSEQ multiplex PCR. Of around 430,000 clones listed, 30% are singletons. The gene calls are TRBV29-1 and TRBJ2-7; the D gene is possibly TRBD2 (6 bases). This sequence was found in a man aged 18 to 30 in good health. The sequenced sample consisted of naive CD4+ T cells from blood. The CDR3 spells CSALGGYEQYF. CDR3 sequence (DNA): TGCAGCGCTCTGGGGGGCTACGAGCAGTACTTC.